Presented here are 5 T cell receptor beta chains from one specimen sequenced in a study of early T cells in non-severe SARS-CoV-2 infection (dated by TCRdb to the early 2020s). Receptor libraries were prepared by 5' RACE. The sample was run on a NextSeq 500. Clones were called with MiXCR by TCRdb after fastp trimmed the public reads at Q25, and only in-frame beta chains were retained. Each entry is one CDR3 protein sequence, shown with its most common DNA and genes. In all, the sample holds tens of thousands of distinct CDR3 sequences, and under 13% of those were seen once. Together, the top ten hold roughly 6% of the sample. The specimen was whole blood. These receptors originate from an adult who was a healthcare worker with PCR-confirmed SARS-CoV-2 infection or an uninfected control (not recorded which).

The sample holds many counts of this clonotype. The gene calls are TRBV20-1 and TRBJ2-2; 10 nucleotides agree with TRBD1. CDR1 is DFQATT, CDR2 SNEGSKA, per germline (reference sequence). This CDR3 is built from 15 residues. The J segment lost 7 bases and the V segment lost 5 bases, leaving 10 bases of the junction unmatched. CDR3 in DNA: TGCAGTGCTCAACGCCGGGACAGGGGTTACGGGGAGCTGTTTTTT. Protein: CSAQRRDRGYGELFF.

V is TRBV12-5 and J is TRBJ2-1; D is uncertain. The V end lost 5 bases, the J end lost 4 bases, and 6 bases lay between the germline ends. The CDR3 runs 12 residues. Germline CDR1 and CDR2: LGHNT and FRNRAP. CDR3 region: CASGPGYNEQFF. CDR3 nucleotide sequence: TGTGCTAGTGGTCCAGGTTACAATGAGCAGTTCTTC.

This clonotype was counted between two and nine times. J is TRBJ1-1 and V is TRBV7-2, with TRBD1 matching 7 bases. The CDR3 loop spans 12 amino acids. Trimming cost V 6 bases and J 4 bases; bases outside gene matches: 2. The germline gives CDR1 SGHTA, CDR2 FQGNSA. CDR3 sequence: CASRTGSTEAFF. In DNA form, the CDR3 reads TGTGCCAGCAGGACAGGGTCCACTGAAGCTTTCTTT.

V and J are TRBV7-2 and TRBJ2-1; no clear D. CDR3 size: 12 residues. Germline V gene lookup returns CDR1 SGHTA and CDR2 FQGNSA. V lost 5 bases and J lost 8, with 10 bases in between. The CDR3 spells CASSGIRYEQFF. Here the CDR3 DNA reads TGTGCCAGCAGCGGAATACGCTATGAGCAGTTCTTC. Filled out from reference TRBV7-2 and TRBJ2-1, the complete variable domain reads GAGVSQSPSNKVTEKGKDVELRCDPISGHTALYWYRQSLGQGLEFLIYFQGNSAPDKSGLPSDRFSAERTGGSVSTLTIQRTQQEDSAVYLCASSGIRYEQFFGPGTRLTVL.

This clonotype was detected only a few times. The chain joins TRBV12-3 or TRBV12-4 to TRBJ2-7; 7 nucleotides match TRBD1. The V and J ends lost 7 bases and 4 bases, in that order; junction bases with no gene match: 10. CDR3 length: 14 residues. In DNA, the CDR3 is TGTGCCAGCACCAATCTGGGACAGAATTACGAGCAGTACTTC. Its protein is CASTNLGQNYEQYF.